This paragraph covers one TCR beta chain sequence. Method: immunoSEQ multiplex PCR; TCRdb's copy keeps in-frame clones and lacks some. The sample yields approximately 17,000 clones, nearly 90% seen once. This entry is derived from a study of chemoradiotherapy in HPV16-positive cancers. The V gene lost 4 bases and the J gene lost 7 bases, with 17 bases spanning the gap. Germline CDR1 reads LGHNA; CDR2 reads YNFKEQ. This CDR3 has 14 residues. Sample: blood, taken from a patient who underwent chemoradiotherapy. The TCR originated in a human donor with HPV-associated anogenital cancer. This chain links TRBV4-2 with TRBJ2-7; TRBD2 might be the D (7 bases). CDR3 sequence: CASSPSQGGGEQYF. For the CDR3, the DNA is TGTGCCAGCAGCCCCTCGCAGGGAGGGGGTGAGCAGTACTTC.